The entry that follows covers one TCR beta chain sequence. The CDR3 consists of 12 residues. The V and J ends lost 0 bases and 4 bases respectively, with 7 bases between them. Looked up from germline, CDR1 is GTSNPN and CDR2 is SVGIG (reference sequence). Clones were read by immunoSEQ multiplex PCR, and TCRdb kept only the in-frame ones, dropping some. The sample carries about 90,000 clones, 93% recorded once. These data originate in a study of control samples from healthy donors and cancer patients. This sequence originates from a woman under 40 in good health. Sample: blood. The gene calls are TRBV30 and TRBJ2-7; the D call may be TRBD1 or TRBD2 (5 bases each). The CDR3 DNA reads TGTGCCTGGAGTGTGGGACCTTACGAGCAGTACTTC. Its protein product is CAWSVGPYEQYF.